Each of the 17 T cell receptor beta chains below was sequenced from the same sample in a study of PD-1 blockade in mismatch repair-deficient tumors. Using immunoSEQ multiplex PCR, the repertoire was profiled, and TCRdb retains in-frame clones only, with some absent. Of roughly 80,000 clones listed, around 85% were seen once; the top ten hold about 2.6%. This material consisted of peripheral blood, taken 12 weeks after starting pembrolizumab. These receptor sequences come from an adult with mismatch repair-deficient cancer.

This chain joins TRBV10-3 and TRBJ1-1, with 7 bases identical to TRBD1. Trimming removed 8 bases from V and 3 bases from J; junction bases left unmatched: 9. Germline CDR1 is ENHRY and CDR2 is SYGVKD. The CDR3 contains 14 residues. CDR3 residues: CAIGTGATDTEAFF. The CDR3 nucleotides are TGTGCCATCGGAACAGGGGCCACGGACACTGAAGCTTTCTTT.

J is TRBJ1-4 and V is TRBV7-6; D not resolved. Deletions cut 5 bases from V and 2 bases from J, with 15 bases between. The CDR3 loop spans 16 amino acids. The germline V gene has CDR1 SGHVS and CDR2 FNYEAQ. Here the CDR3 DNA reads TGTGCCAGCAGCGCGTACGGCGGGGTTACTAATGAAAAACTGTTTTTT. Translated: CASSAYGGVTNEKLFF.

This chain joins TRBV7-2 and TRBJ2-2, with D possibly being TRBD1 (6 bases). The CDR3 is 13 amino acids. The V end lost 6 bases, the J end lost 4 bases, and 9 bases lay between the germline ends. Germline CDR1 is SGHTA and CDR2 is FQGNSA. In nucleotides, the CDR3 is TGTGCCAGCAGACGGGACACCACCGGGGAGCTGTTTTTT. Translated: CASRRDTTGELFF.

The genes are TRBV9 and TRBJ1-1; the D gene is possibly TRBD1 (6 bases). From germline, CDR1 is SGDLS and CDR2 YYNGEE. Trimming shortened V by 4 bases and J by 1 base, and 14 bases separated the two germline ends. The CDR3 has 15 amino acids. The CDR3 coding sequence is TGTGCCAGCAGCTATGCAGGGGATAGGAACACTGAAGCTTTCTTT. It yields the protein CASSYAGDRNTEAFF.

The chain's CDR3 is CASSLVREETQYF. CDR3 nucleotides: TGTGCCAGCAGCTTAGTCCGGGAGGAGACCCAGTACTTC. The rearrangement joins TRBV7-2 to TRBJ2-5; the D gene is possibly TRBD2 (6 bases). Germline-derived CDR1 and CDR2 are SGHTA and FQGNSA. The CDR3 totals 13 residues. Trimming left V 1 base short and J 5 bases short, with 8 bases between.

This chain joins TRBV11-3 and TRBJ2-5; D not resolved. The CDR3 spans 12 residues. V was cut by 4 bases and J by 5 bases, with 8 bases left in between. The germline V gene encodes CDR1 SGHNT and CDR2 YENEEA. The CDR3: CASSSNSETQYF. DNA of the CDR3: TGTGCCAGCAGCTCCAATTCGGAGACCCAGTACTTC.

V is TRBV6-6 and J is TRBJ2-1; TRBD1 matches at 7 bases. Germline values: CDR1 MNHNY, CDR2 SVGAGI (reference sequence). This CDR3 spans 14 amino acids. V lost 7 bases to trimming and J lost 3 bases; unmatched junction nucleotides: 6. DNA for the CDR3: TGTGCCAGCAACCCCCGGGACAGCTACAATGAGCAGTTCTTC. Protein product: CASNPRDSYNEQFF.

The chain uses TRBV10-2 and TRBJ2-3; 8 bases align to TRBD1. The CDR3 loop spans 16 amino acids. CDR1 and CDR2 from the germline V gene are WSHSY and SAAADI. Trimming at V came to 3 bases and at J to 0 bases, leaving 5 bases not matched to a gene. The DNA for the CDR3 is TGCGCCAGCAGTGAACCCGGACAGGGAAGCACAGATACGCAGTATTTT. This sequence encodes CASSEPGQGSTDTQYF.

This clone was found a few times. The chain joins TRBV19 to TRBJ2-1, with D perhaps matching TRBD2 (5 bases). The CDR3 contains 14 residues. Germline V CDR1 and CDR2: LNHDA, SQIVND (reference sequence). V was cut by 3 bases and J by 7 bases, with 13 bases left in between. CDR3 sequence reads: CASSMQADANEQFF. The CDR3 DNA reads as TGTGCCAGTAGTATGCAAGCGGACGCGAATGAGCAGTTCTTC.

The genes are TRBV5-8 and TRBJ2-2; weak D call: TRBD1 (6 bases). There are 14 residues in the CDR3. Trimming shortened V by 6 bases and J by 2 bases, and 11 bases separated the two germline ends. Looked up from germline, CDR1 is SGHTS and CDR2 is YDEGEE. The CDR3 DNA sequence: TGTGCCAGCACCTCCGGGACAAACACCGGGGAGCTGTTTTTT. Amino acids: CASTSGTNTGELFF.

The rearrangement uses TRBV7-9 and TRBJ1-4; 10 positions match TRBD1. This CDR3 contains 15 residues. Germline V gene sequence: CDR1 SEHNR, CDR2 FQNEAQ (reference sequence). V trimming: 1 base; J trimming: 8 bases; junction bases outside the gene matches: 4. Written as DNA, the CDR3 is TGTGCCAGCAGCTTAGAGGGACAGGGGTCGGAAAAACTGTTTTTT. It translates to CASSLEGQGSEKLFF.

The chain recombines TRBV7-9 with TRBJ1-1; 11 bases are a match to TRBD1. CDR1 is SEHNR, CDR2 FQNEAQ, per germline (reference sequence). The CDR3 is 16 amino acids. Unmatched junction bases numbered 4, after V lost 4 bases and J lost 0 bases. CDR3 DNA: TGTGCCAGCAGCTCGGGACAGGGGGGGATGAACACTGAAGCTTTCTTT. Its protein product is CASSSGQGGMNTEAFF. Full variable domain (rest looked up from reference TRBV7-9 and TRBJ1-1): DTGVSQNPRHKITKRGQNVTFRCDPISEHNRLYWYRQTLGQGPEFLTYFQNEAQLEKSRLLSDRFSAERPKGSFSTLEIQRTEQGDSAMYLCASSSGQGGMNTEAFFGQGTRLTVV.

In nucleotides, the CDR3 is TGTGCCTGGATGGACAGCCGAAATTGCTACACCTTC. Protein: CAWMDSRNCYTF. The V and J genes are TRBV30 and TRBJ1-2, with a weak D call TRBD1 (6 bases). Germline CDR1 GTSNPN, CDR2 SVGIG (reference sequence). This CDR3 has 12 amino acids. V was pared by 4 bases and J by 9 bases, with 15 bases between.

The rearrangement uses TRBV29-1 and TRBJ1-1; no definite D call. V was clipped by 7 bases and J by 1 base, with 10 bases between them. CDR1 and CDR2 (germline): SQVTM, ANQGSEA. The CDR3 is 12 residues long. CDR3 coding DNA: TGCAGCGAGAGCGACGGGAACACTGAAGCTTTCTTT. This codes for CSESDGNTEAFF. The variable domain in full, with the rest retrieved from reference TRBV29-1 and TRBJ1-1, is SAVISQKPSRDICQRGTSLTIQCQVDSQVTMMFWYRQQPGQSLTLIATANQGSEATYESGFVIDKFPISRPNLTFSTLTVSNMSPEDSSIYLCSESDGNTEAFFGQGTRLTVV.

The chain combines TRBV6-4 with TRBJ2-2; 8 positions agree with TRBD1. With 7 bases clipped from V and 6 bases from J, the junction kept 16 bases outside the gene matches. Germline loops: CDR1 MRHNA, CDR2 SNTAGT. This CDR3 region has 17 residues. The CDR3 coding sequence is TGTGCCAGCATTACAATACCAGGGGGCAGTTATCCCGGGGAGCTGTTTTTT. Translating it yields CASITIPGGSYPGELFF.

The chain employs TRBV6-4 and TRBJ2-3; a weak D match, TRBD1 (6 bases). Trimming pared 2 bases from V and 3 bases from J, leaving 21 bases between. Looked up from germline, CDR1 is MRHNA and CDR2 is SNTAGT. The CDR3 sequence is 18 residues long. The CDR3 region has the DNA TGTGCCAGCAGTGACCCCAGGGTACTGACAGGAGGAACAGATACGCAGTATTTT. Protein sequence: CASSDPRVLTGGTDTQYF.

The chain employs TRBV6-1 and TRBJ1-2, with 7 bases matching TRBD1. V was clipped by 3 bases and J by 8 bases; unmatched bases: 6. The V gene's germline CDR1 is MNHNS and CDR2 SASEGT. This CDR3 is 13 amino acids long. This CDR3 is CASSEKGAWGYTF. As DNA, the CDR3 is TGTGCCAGCAGTGAGAAGGGGGCTTGGGGCTACACCTTC.